This T cell receptor beta chain originates from a study of shared clonotypes between healthy human individuals. Study summary: Each donor's CD4 naive and CD4 memory cells filled three plates apiece, CD8 naive two, and CD8 memory one.

Naive CD8 cells, CD45RO-negative and positively selected for CCR7, excluded terminally differentiated effector memory CD45RA+ cells. Healthy and HIV-negative, the adult donors had no recent acute infections or vaccinations. The CDR3 runs 17 residues. Trimming removed 6 bases from V and 1 base from J, with 21 bases in between. CDR1 is MDHEN and CDR2 is SYDVKM in the germline V gene. In regard to this clone: No antigen is known for it.

Overall study findings and caveats: Sorted-subset samples were not fully sequenced, rarefaction indicated.

Across several immunoSEQ plates, the genomic DNA of each subset was split evenly. TCRdb keeps only in-frame clones here, not all; method: immunoSEQ multiplex PCR. The table shows roughly 2.1 million clones, with under 95% occurring only once. The material sequenced was naive CD8+ T cells from PBMCs. V is TRBV28 and J is TRBJ1-2; D unresolved. The receptor comes from a man younger than 30 in good health. Some clones in this sample may be carry-over from other donors' samples. As DNA, the CDR3 is TGTGCCAGCAGCTTCCCCCGGGCCCTAGGGCTTAACTATGGCTACACCTTC. Translating it yields CASSFPRALGLNYGYTF.